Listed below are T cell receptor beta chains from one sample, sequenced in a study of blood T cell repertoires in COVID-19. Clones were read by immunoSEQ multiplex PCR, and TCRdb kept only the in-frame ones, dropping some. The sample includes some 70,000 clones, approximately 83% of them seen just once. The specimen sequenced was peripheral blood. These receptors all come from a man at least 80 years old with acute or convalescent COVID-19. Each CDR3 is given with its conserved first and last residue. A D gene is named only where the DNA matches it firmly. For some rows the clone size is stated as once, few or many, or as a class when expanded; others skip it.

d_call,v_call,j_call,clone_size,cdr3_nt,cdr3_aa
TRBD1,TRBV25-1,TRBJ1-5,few,TGTGCCAGCAGTGAAGGGGACAGAATCTTTAGCAATCAGCCCCAGCATTTT,CASSEGDRIFSNQPQHF
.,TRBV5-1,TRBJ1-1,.,TGCGCCAGCAGCTTGGGGCCCAGTAACACTGAAGCTTTCTTT,CASSLGPSNTEAFF
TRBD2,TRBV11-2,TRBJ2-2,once,TGTGCCAGCAGCATGACTAGCGGGAGGACGAACACCGGGGAGCTGTTTTTT,CASSMTSGRTNTGELFF
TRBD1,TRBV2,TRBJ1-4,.,TGTGCCAGCACCCGGACAGGGATGAAGGCAACTAATGAAAAACTGTTTTTT,CASTRTGMKATNEKLFF
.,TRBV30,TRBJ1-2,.,TGTGCCTGGACGGGTGGGAACTATGGCTACACCTTC,CAWTGGNYGYTF
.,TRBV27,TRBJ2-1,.,TGTGCCAGCAGTTTATCGGGGTATAGGGGGTTCTACAATGAGCAGTTCTTC,CASSLSGYRGFYNEQFF
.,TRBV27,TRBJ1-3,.,TGTGCCAGCAGTCTCAGGGGCGCGAGCTCTGGAAACACCATATATTTT,CASSLRGASSGNTIYF
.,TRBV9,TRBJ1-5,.,TGTGCCAGCAGCGTCACAGCATCAGCGGTCCCCCAGCATTTT,CASSVTASAVPQHF
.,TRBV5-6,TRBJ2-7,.,TGTGCCAGCAGCTCCCGACTAGGCTCCTACGAGCAGTACTTC,CASSSRLGSYEQYF
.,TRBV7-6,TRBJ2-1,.,TGTGCCAGCTCGGGAGACCATGAGCAGTTCTTC,CASSGDHEQFF
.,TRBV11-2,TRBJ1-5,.,TGTGCCAGCAGCCCTGGCATTGGAGAGGCCCAGCATTTT,CASSPGIGEAQHF
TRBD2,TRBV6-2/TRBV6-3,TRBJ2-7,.,TGTGCCAGCAGTCCCCCAGCGGGAGCCTTCTACGAGCAGTACTTC,CASSPPAGAFYEQYF
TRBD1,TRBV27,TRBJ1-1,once,TGTGCCAGCAGTCCGGGGACAGGGCGAGGCACTGAAGCTTTCTTT,CASSPGTGRGTEAFF
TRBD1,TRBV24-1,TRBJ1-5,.,TGTGCCACCAGTGGCTTGGGGACAGCATCTGATAGCAATCAGCCCCAGCATTTT,CATSGLGTASDSNQPQHF
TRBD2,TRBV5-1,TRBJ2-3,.,TGCGCCAGCAGCTTCGGGGGGACTAGCGGCACAGATACGCAGTATTTT,CASSFGGTSGTDTQYF
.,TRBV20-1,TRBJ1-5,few,TGCAGTGCTAGTGCCAGTCCGGGTCAGCCCCAGCATTTT,CSASASPGQPQHF
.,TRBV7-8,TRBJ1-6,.,TGTGCCAGCAGCTTAGATTCGCACCGGACAGCCAGAAATTCACCCCTCCACTTT,CASSLDSHRTARNSPLHF
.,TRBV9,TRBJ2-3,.,TGTGCCAGCAGCGTTAGAGGTTGGGAGACAGATACGCAGTATTTT,CASSVRGWETDTQYF
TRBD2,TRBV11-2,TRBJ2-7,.,TGTGCCAGCAGCTTAGACCCGTTAGCGGGAGCTGTTTCCGAGCAGTACTTC,CASSLDPLAGAVSEQYF
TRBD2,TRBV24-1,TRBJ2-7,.,TGTGCCACCAGTGTACGGACGACTAGCGGGAGTATCGAGCAGTACTTC,CATSVRTTSGSIEQYF
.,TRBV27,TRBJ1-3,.,TGTGCCAGCAGCCTCAGGGGACCCTCTGGAAACACCATATATTTT,CASSLRGPSGNTIYF
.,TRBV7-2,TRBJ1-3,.,TGTGCCAGCAGCTTCTACAGGGCTGGAAACACCATATATTTT,CASSFYRAGNTIYF
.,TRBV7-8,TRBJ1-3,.,TGTGCCAGCAGCTTAACGTCAGGACTCGGGGGCACCATATATTTT,CASSLTSGLGGTIYF
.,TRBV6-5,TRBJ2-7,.,TGTGCCAGCAGTTACTCAGCCTCCTCAATCTACGAGCAGTACTTC,CASSYSASSIYEQYF
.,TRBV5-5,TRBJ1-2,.,TGTGCCAGCAGCTTGGGACAGTCTAACTATGGCTACACCTTC,CASSLGQSNYGYTF
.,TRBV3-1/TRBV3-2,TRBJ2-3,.,TGTGCCAGCAGCCAACTTGTAACTAGCACAGATACGCAGTATTTT,CASSQLVTSTDTQYF
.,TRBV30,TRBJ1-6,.,TGTGCCTGGAGTGTAGAGGGTACGGAACCCCTCCACTTT,CAWSVEGTEPLHF
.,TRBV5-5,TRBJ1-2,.,TGTGCCAGCAGCTCAGGGTTCCAGGGGAACTATGGCTACACCTTC,CASSSGFQGNYGYTF
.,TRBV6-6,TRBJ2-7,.,TGTGCCAGCACCCGCGGGGAAAATACCTACGAGCAGTACTTC,CASTRGENTYEQYF
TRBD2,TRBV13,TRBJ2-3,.,TGTGCCAGTAGGACTAGCGCCACAGATACGCAGTATTTT,CASRTSATDTQYF
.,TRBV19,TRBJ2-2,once,TGTGCCAGTAGTATGGTACAGGAGACCGGGGAGCTGTTTTTT,CASSMVQETGELFF
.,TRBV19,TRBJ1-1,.,TGTGCCAGTACCCCCTTAGATCGGGGGATGAACACTGAAGCTTTCTTT,CASTPLDRGMNTEAFF
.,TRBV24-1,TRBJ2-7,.,TGTGCCACCAGTGATTTGCGGGAGCAGTACTTC,CATSDLREQYF
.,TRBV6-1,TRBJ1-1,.,TGTGCCAGCAGTTCAATTGTTCGGTACACTGAAGCTTTCTTT,CASSSIVRYTEAFF
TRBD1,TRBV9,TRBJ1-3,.,TGTGCCAGCAGCGTAGAGGGACAGGGTTATAGAAACACCATATATTTT,CASSVEGQGYRNTIYF
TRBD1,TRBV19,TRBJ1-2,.,TGTGCCAGTAGTACGACAGGGGGGGATGGCTACACCTTC,CASSTTGGDGYTF
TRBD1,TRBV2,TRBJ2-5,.,TGTGCCAGCAGTGAATGGGGACAGGGGGCCTTGGAGACCCAGTACTTC,CASSEWGQGALETQYF
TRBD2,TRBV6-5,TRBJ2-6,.,TGTGCCAGCTCCGGGGGGGTCTCTGGGGCCAACGTCCTGACTTTC,CASSGGVSGANVLTF
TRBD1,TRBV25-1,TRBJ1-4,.,TGTGCCAGCAGTGGTAACAGGGGCTATGAAAAACTGTTTTTT,CASSGNRGYEKLFF
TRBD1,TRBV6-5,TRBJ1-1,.,TGTGCCAGCAGCCGGGACAGAGCGCTGAACACTGAAGCTTTCTTT,CASSRDRALNTEAFF
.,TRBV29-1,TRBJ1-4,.,TGCAGCGTTTCCGGGACATACGGGAAACTGTTTTTT,CSVSGTYGKLFF
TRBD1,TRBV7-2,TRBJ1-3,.,TGTGCCAGCAGCTCAGGATATGATACGGGACAGGGAATTAACACCATATATTTT,CASSSGYDTGQGINTIYF